The 9 T cell receptor beta chains in this list originate from one sample, sequenced in a study of T-cell memory formation after mild COVID-19 (dated by TCRdb to the early 2020s). Library creation used 5' RACE. Instrument used: Illumina NovaSeq 6000. TCRdb reanalyzed the raw reads on its own, using fastp at Q25 for trimming and MiXCR for clone calling, and kept in-frame beta chains. Each entry merges the rows of one CDR3 protein and shows their most common DNA and genes. The sample includes under 550,000 distinct CDR3 sequences, with about a sixth observed a single time. The biggest ten clones account for 20% to 25% of the sample. The material sequenced was PBMCs or a T cell subset sorted from them (not recorded which). The receptors originated from a man aged 18 to 30 who had mild COVID-19 (a few samples of this study predate the infection). The sample titles of this study are shuffled in the database, so cell type and time point are left out; the donor was told from shared clones.

This clonotype was counted a few times. V usage is TRBV5-1 and J usage is TRBJ2-5; 10 nucleotides match TRBD1. V gave up 4 bases and J gave up 2 bases; unmatched junction bases: 8. The CDR3 covers 16 residues. Germline V gives CDR1 SGHRS, CDR2 YFSETQ. CDR3 protein: CASSPGQGVGQETQYF. The CDR3 bases are TGCGCCAGCAGCCCAGGACAGGGGGTTGGTCAAGAGACCCAGTACTTC.

The V call is TRBV30, the J call TRBJ1-4; D is unclear. CDR1 is GTSNPN and CDR2 is SVGIG in the germline V gene (reference sequence). V was clipped by 2 bases and J by 4 bases, with 2 bases between them. This CDR3 comprises 11 residues. The CDR3 loop is CAWSRNEKLFF. CDR3 DNA sequence: TGTGCCTGGAGTCGTAATGAAAAACTGTTTTTT.

V usage is TRBV6-5 and J usage is TRBJ2-1; weak D call: TRBD2 (5 bases). Germline CDR1 and CDR2: MNHEY and SVGAGI. Trimming removed 6 bases from V and 9 bases from J, with 12 bases in between. The CDR3 consists of 12 residues. The CDR3 DNA reads as TGTGCCAGCAGATCACTAGTGGGTGAGCAGTTCTTC. It translates to CASRSLVGEQFF.

The J gene is TRBJ2-5, the V gene TRBV12-3 or TRBV12-4; TRBD1 might be the D (6 bases). The length of the CDR3 is 14 residues. V lost 5 bases, J lost 5 bases, and 15 bases lay in between. The CDR3 region has the DNA TGTGCCAGCAGTCCCACAGGGCCTAGGGAGACCCAGTACTTC. Translation gives CASSPTGPRETQYF.

This clonotype was seen a few times. The V gene is TRBV5-1, the J gene TRBJ2-3, with 9 positions matching TRBD2. Per germline, CDR1 SGHRS and CDR2 YFSETQ. The CDR3 is 16 residues long. Losses at the gene ends were 6 bases for V and 2 bases for J; bases not matched to a gene: 10. CDR3 nucleotides: TGCGCCAGCAACCTTAGAGGCGGGGGGGCCACAGATACGCAGTATTTT. Residues: CASNLRGGGATDTQYF.

In this sample, this clonotype turned up a few times. The chain joins TRBV7-9 to TRBJ2-7, with D possibly called TRBD1 or TRBD2 (5 bases each). CDR1 SEHNR and CDR2 FQNEAQ come from the germline V gene (reference sequence). V was cut by 1 base and J by 6 bases, with 13 bases left in between. The CDR3 extends over 14 amino acids. CDR3 in amino acids: CASSLGGESAEQYF. CDR3 in DNA: TGTGCCAGCAGCTTAGGAGGGGAGTCGGCCGAGCAGTACTTC. Variable domain in full (rest from reference TRBV7-9 and TRBJ2-7): DTGVSQNPRHKITKRGQNVTFRCDPISEHNRLYWYRQTLGQGPEFLTYFQNEAQLEKSRLLSDRFSAERPKGSFSTLEIQRTEQGDSAMYLCASSLGGESAEQYFGPGTRLTVT.

This chain joins TRBV4-1 and TRBJ1-5; no reliable D call. Germline CDR1 is MGHRA and CDR2 is YSYEKL. The CDR3 is 16 residues long. The V and J ends lost 0 bases and 0 bases respectively, with 9 bases between them. The CDR3 coding sequence is TGCGCCAGCAGCCAAGATCGAACCGTTAGCAATCAGCCCCAGCATTTT. Its protein product is CASSQDRTVSNQPQHF.

The gene calls are TRBV7-2 and TRBJ1-1; D is perhaps TRBD1 (6 bases). V lost 5 bases, J lost 10 bases, and 20 bases lay in between. CDR1 is SGHTA, CDR2 FQGNSA, per germline. The CDR3 loop spans 14 amino acids. The CDR3 region has the DNA TGTGCCAGCAGCCCCCGGGTGGTGGGGGCGGGAGCTTTCTTT. Its translation is CASSPRVVGAGAFF. Filled out from reference TRBV7-2 and TRBJ1-1, the complete variable domain reads GAGVSQSPSNKVTEKGKDVELRCDPISGHTALYWYRQSLGQGLEFLIYFQGNSAPDKSGLPSDRFSAERTGGSVSTLTIQRTQQEDSAVYLCASSPRVVGAGAFFGQGTRLTVV.

The J gene is TRBJ1-3, the V gene TRBV5-5; D may be TRBD1 (5 bases). V shed 3 bases and J shed 8 bases, with 18 bases lying between them. The CDR3 is 15 residues long. Germline loops: CDR1 SGHKS, CDR2 YYEKEE (reference sequence). CDR3 loop: CASSSSRGARHTIYF. For the CDR3, the DNA is TGTGCCAGCAGCTCTAGCCGAGGGGCGCGGCACACCATATATTTT.